This T cell receptor (beta chain) was found in a study of cytomegalovirus exposure and HLA in healthy donors (TCRdb year 2017). Context from the whole study: In an earlier analysis of several hundred of the donors, 250 to 300 Gb of sequence data and 90 million to 120 million unique TCR beta sequences from roughly 180 million T cells were reported. An early release that covered about 640 HLA-typed donors contained about 300 gigabases of sequencing data and about 84 million unique TCR sequences. Of the roughly 390 genotyped donors, 75% to 85% were placed in the genetic ancestry cluster associated with self-reported Caucasian donors. The study was designed to test whether signatures of past pathogen exposure could be identified by cataloging public T cell receptors. The study used immunosequencing to profile the T cell repertoires of more than 650 subjects and linked those repertoires to cytomegalovirus serostatus. Besides the first cohort of around 700 subjects, a separate validation cohort made up of around 120 different subjects was used. To predict cytomegalovirus infection status, the study combined high-throughput TCR immunosequencing, statistical association of individual TCRs with disease status, and machine learning. A later analysis re-examined previously published TCR beta repertoires from about 670 donors and added high-resolution HLA genotyping to investigate patterns of TCR occurrence. Rather than using new phenotypic data, the later analysis identified candidate immune exposures from TCR beta sequences and from how often those sequences occurred across donors. An earlier analysis of approximately 640 of the donors applied high-throughput TCR beta sequencing to assess whether each TCR beta V gene segment acted as functional or pseudogenic. Alongside the repertoire data, information on donor age, sex, ethnicity and CMV serostatus was compiled. In a later genetic analysis, genome-wide SNP genotypes for about three fifths of the roughly 670 donors were used, and that subset was treated as a discovery cohort. Every repertoire in the discovery cohort had been generated on one and the same sequencing platform. HLA typing covered class I and class II loci at four-digit resolution. Typing coverage differed by locus: A, B, C, DRB1 and DQB1 were typed in roughly 620-630 donors, DQA1 in about 560, DPA1 in roughly 590, and DPB1 in 472. A few DR-DQ haplotypes were treated as single units for association and clustering because of strong linkage in the cohort. Among 300 to 450 genotyped donors of the cohort, an average of 235,054 unique TCR beta nucleotide sequences were sequenced per donor, around 20% of them non-productive. On the study overall, not on this receptor specifically: The presence/absence analyses assumed that sequencing depth was roughly uniform across donors, and that assumption may not be true. In a later analysis, several top co-occurrence clusters were reported to appear linked to parvovirus B19, influenza, CMV and Epstein-Barr virus. The earlier analysis of some 560 of the donors excluded 15 to 20 rarely observed V segments, including chromosome 9 orphons, because counts were too low. In a later genetic analysis, fewer N-insertions in productive TCRs were reported among donors in an Asian-associated ancestry cluster than the 666-donor mean. In both the original and validation cohorts, the classifier was reported to diagnose cytomegalovirus status with high specificity and sensitivity. A few of the identified cytomegalovirus-associated TCR beta chains were confirmed in vitro to be specific for cytomegalovirus antigens. A group of highly shared sequence variants was considered likely to be a technical artifact of the sequencing pipeline. In a later analysis, HLA-associated TCR beta chains were found to be more clonally expanded and to have lower generation probabilities than equally common non-associated chains. A further reported finding was that TCR beta sequences accurately predicted the HLA-A and HLA-B alleles for most subjects in the first cohort. An earlier analysis of some 560 of the donors showed that most TCR beta V segments appeared in productive rearrangements either about 87% or about 30% of the time, which broadly matched IMGT annotations. The study gave a list of 150 to 200 TCR beta chains associated with cytomegalovirus. Correlated functional status among segregating V segments might reflect linkage disequilibrium, but an unknown experimental factor could not be ruled out. Assigning TCR associations to individual alleles was difficult when HLA alleles, especially DR and DQ, strongly co-occurred. In a later analysis, TCR association rates were found to vary across HLA loci, with the most associated TCRs seen for DRB1 alleles and the fewest for HLA-C alleles. Because HLA typing was unavailable for some donors at each locus, only the typed subset was used in association tests. The only immune exposure information available for the cohort was CMV serostatus. Most CMV-associated TCR beta chains appeared to be HLA-restricted in a later analysis, and the HLA associations seemed to be driven largely by CMV exposure. The 87-base-pair reads could not distinguish some IMGT-functional V segments, including TRBV6-2 and TRBV6-3, so those segments were excluded. An association between a missense DCLRE1C variant and V-gene and J-gene trimming of TCR beta chains was found in a later genetic analysis and replicated in an independent cohort. This cohort had only TCR beta chains sequenced, and the lack of alpha or paired-chain data limited which features could be detected. While some public TCRs were present in many individuals, most TCR sequences turned up only very rarely across donors. The authors suggested that the approach could potentially be generalized to other disease states and immunological phenotypes. A later analysis associated about 16,000 TCR beta sequences with specific HLA alleles at a false discovery rate of 0.05.

In regard to this clone: Its antigen specificity is not known.

In total, approximately 700 healthy bone marrow donors made up the cohort. Cohort members were all nominally healthy when sampled, although unrecorded immune exposures were likely present. The donor tested CMV seronegative and was one of the 352 seronegative cohort members. A peripheral blood sample was provided by each donor, and peripheral blood mononuclear cells were used for TCR beta sequencing. Genomic DNA was extracted from the blood cell samples with the Qiagen DNeasy Blood Extraction Kit. Preparation of the library involved the immunoSEQ multiplex PCR assay. A mixture of 60 forward primers for TCR Vbeta segments and 13 reverse primers for TCR Jbeta segments was used in the multiplex PCR. Amplification of the CDR3 region of rearranged TCR beta genes was performed with a multiplex PCR assay on genomic DNA. Amplified TCR beta libraries were sequenced as 87-base-pair reads on the Illumina HiSeq System. Concerning the study's data processing: Across the 700 or so repertoires, a later analysis counted tens of millions of unique TCR beta chains, roughly 11 million of which were shared by at least two donors. Raw reads were error-corrected and collapsed into unique sequences with a nearest-neighbor algorithm that merged closely related sequences to remove PCR and sequencing errors. Alignment of CDR3 sequences to IMGT reference sequences was used to assign V, D and J gene segments. For a sequence to be retained, a match of at least six nucleotides to both a V gene segment and a J gene segment was required. Rearrangements were classified as productive when the CDR3 lacked stop codons and remained in frame with V and J, and all other rearrangements were classified as non-productive. Following IMGT convention, CDR3 was defined as the stretch from the second conserved V-encoded cysteine up to the conserved J-encoded phenylalanine. The earlier analysis of 500 to 750 of the donors excluded any sequence lacking an unambiguous match to a single V gene segment. In an earlier analysis of 587 of the donors, V segments were called functional above 56.7% productive rearrangements and were called segregating when the between-donor standard deviation exceeded 5%. A statistical classification framework was built for diagnosing cytomegalovirus status from the catalog of TCR beta chain sequences. A later analysis assigned V and J genes by comparing TCR nucleotide sequences with IMGT/GENE-DB human TR gene sequences. In a later analysis, CDR3 sequences and most-parsimonious VDJ recombination scenarios were assigned using the TCRdist pipeline. In a later analysis, each TCR beta chain was defined by its CDR3 amino acid sequence together with its V-gene family, and reads lacking a unique V-gene family were excluded. A later analysis removed roughly 590 highly shared, low-generation-probability nucleotide sequences to deal with suspected cross-contamination and a sequencing artifact. In a later analysis, a clonal expansion index was calculated for each public chain from normalized within-repertoire ranks of inferred template counts. Generation probabilities in a later analysis came from a VDJ recombination model fitted to out-of-frame rearrangements, and those results were checked against IGoR. A later analysis scored TCR-TCR, TCR-HLA and TCR-CMV co-occurrence with hypergeometric tests, applying a repertoire-size bias correction to TCR pairs. To estimate false discovery rates, a later analysis permuted the HLA or CMV assignments 20 times. In a later analysis, co-occurring TCRs were grouped using DBSCAN, with TCRdist sequence similarity added in when clustering inside HLA-allele-positive subsets. For co-occurrence clustering, repertoires with fewer than 30,000 or more than 120,000 public chains were excluded, along with a handful of repertoires with anomalous nucleotide sharing. TCRdb took over this immuneACCESS table, retaining in-frame rearrangements with V and J assigned. Such tables are incomplete; in checked studies, under half of the missing clones stem from an unresolved V gene, and the remainder is unexplained. V and J calls and clone size come straight from that table; D and trimming were deduced from the DNA. The sample's own table lists more than 90,000 clones. Approximately 3.7% of the sample is in the top ten clones.

As encoded in the germline V gene, CDR1 is MDHEN while CDR2 is SYDVKM. There are 15 amino acids in the CDR3, from cysteine to phenylalanine inclusive. Only the CDR3 DNA stays, 45 bases, in frame from base 1. The junction carries 10 bases between V and J, which are trimmed by 4 bases and 0 bases respectively. The rearranged chain carries TRBV28 and TRBJ1-3; the D gene identity is not certain. Sequencing was done on a sample of PBMCs. This clonotype originated in a man aged 25 to 40 in good health and CMV-seronegative. The CDR3 reads as follows: CASSSLPGSGNTIYF. In nucleotide form, the sequence is TGTGCCAGCAGTTCTCTCCCGGGCTCTGGAAACACCATATATTTT.